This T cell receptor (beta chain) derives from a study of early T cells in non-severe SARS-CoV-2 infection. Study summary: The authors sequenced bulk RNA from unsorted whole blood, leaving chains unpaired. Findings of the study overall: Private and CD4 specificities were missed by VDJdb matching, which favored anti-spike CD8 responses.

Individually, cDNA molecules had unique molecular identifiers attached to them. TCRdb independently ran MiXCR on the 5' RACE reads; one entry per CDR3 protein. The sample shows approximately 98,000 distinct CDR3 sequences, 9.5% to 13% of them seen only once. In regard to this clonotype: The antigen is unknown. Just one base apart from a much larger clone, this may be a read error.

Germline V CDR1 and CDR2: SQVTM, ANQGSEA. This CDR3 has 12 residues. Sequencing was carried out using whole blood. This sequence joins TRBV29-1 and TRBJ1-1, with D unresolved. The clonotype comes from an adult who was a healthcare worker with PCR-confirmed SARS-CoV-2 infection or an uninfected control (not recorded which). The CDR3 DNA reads TGCAGCATTGATTCCTATAACACTGAAGCTTTCTTT. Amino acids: CSIDSYNTEAFF.